One and the same sample provided the 30 T cell receptor beta chains below, sequenced in a study of shared clonotypes between healthy human individuals. Measured with immunoSEQ multiplex PCR; TCRdb has only the in-frame clones, and not every one. The sample holds around 2.1 million clones; 85% to 95% are singletons and the top ten take more than 1.5%. The naive CD8 population came from CD45RO-negative cells selected for CCR7, without terminally differentiated effector memory CD45RA+ cells. Sequencing was performed on naive CD8+ T cells from PBMCs. These TCRs come from a man between 18 and 29 years old in good health. Some clones in this sample may be carry-over from other donors' samples.

The chain has TRBV19 and TRBJ2-5; 9 bases fit TRBD2. Germline assignment: CDR1 LNHDA and CDR2 SQIVND (reference sequence). CDR3 length equals 15 residues. V dropped 5 bases and J dropped 5; count of bases not matched to a gene: 9. The chain's CDR3 is CASSERGAPVETQYF. The CDR3 DNA sequence: TGTGCCAGTAGTGAGCGGGGGGCTCCGGTTGAGACCCAGTACTTC.

This clone has just one count. This chain links TRBV28 with TRBJ2-3; 10 bases are a match to TRBD1. The CDR3 spans 17 residues. The germline V gene encodes CDR1 MDHEN and CDR2 SYDVKM. V shed 5 bases, J shed 1 base, and the junction held 9 bases outside the gene matches. CDR3 sequence: CASSLETGGLRTDTQYF. CDR3 sequence (DNA): TGTGCCAGCAGTCTAGAGACAGGGGGCTTACGCACAGATACGCAGTATTTT.

The rearrangement links TRBV5-1 to TRBJ2-4, with D uncertain. Trimming cost V 1 base and J 8 bases, with 13 bases left between them. Germline V gene lookup returns CDR1 SGHRS and CDR2 YFSETQ. There are 14 residues in the CDR3. CDR3 loop: CASSLPGWGDIQYF. CDR3 in DNA: TGCGCCAGCAGCTTGCCTGGATGGGGTGACATTCAGTACTTC.

This chain joins TRBV29-1 and TRBJ1-1; D may be TRBD1 (6 bases). Germline CDR1 reads SQVTM; CDR2 reads ANQGSEA. V lost 6 bases, J lost 3 bases, and 14 bases lay in between. The CDR3 extends over 13 amino acids. The CDR3 DNA reads TGCAGCGTACCACAGGGAATGGACACTGAAGCTTTCTTT. Its translation: CSVPQGMDTEAFF.

Concerning this clone: This sample also contains other DNA sequences that code for the same CDR3. This chain links TRBV27 with TRBJ2-1, with 7 bases lining up with TRBD1. The CDR3 is 15 residues long. The germline CDR1 and CDR2 sequences are MNHEY and SMNVEV (reference sequence). Trimming took 2 bases from V and 4 from J; bases not matched to a gene: 5. CDR3 loop: CASSLRQGVYNEQFF. The CDR3 DNA is TGTGCCAGCAGTTTAAGGCAGGGGGTGTACAATGAGCAGTTCTTC.

The V call is TRBV28, the J call TRBJ2-2; D might be TRBD1 or TRBD2, each matching 5 bases. There are 15 residues in the CDR3. Germline CDR1 is MDHEN and CDR2 is SYDVKM. V shed 3 bases and J shed 2 bases, with 10 bases lying between them. As DNA, the CDR3 is TGTGCCAGCAGTTTCATCAGGGACAACACCGGGGAGCTGTTTTTT. Its protein product is CASSFIRDNTGELFF.

V and J are TRBV21-1 and TRBJ2-7; the D call TRBD2 from the table was never checked on the DNA. TRBV21-1 represents a pseudogene. The CDR3 has 12 amino acids. In nucleotides, the CDR3 is TGTGCCAGCAGCAAAATGAGTTACGAGCAGTACTTC. Translated: CASSKMSYEQYF.

V and J are TRBV2 and TRBJ2-1; tentatively, D is TRBD1 or TRBD2 (5 bases each). The CDR3 loop spans 15 amino acids. CDR1 and CDR2 (germline): SNHLY, FYNNEI. V dropped 10 bases and J dropped 7 bases, with 23 bases sitting between them. CDR3 loop: CATEHSGPVGNEQFF. The CDR3 DNA is TGTGCCACAGAACATTCGGGGCCTGTAGGGAATGAGCAGTTCTTC. Full variable domain (remainder filled in from reference TRBV2 and TRBJ2-1): EPEVTQTPSHQVTQMGQEVILRCVPISNHLYFYWYRQILGQKVEFLVSFYNNEISEKSEIFDDQFSVERPDGSNFTLKIRSTKLEDSAMYFCATEHSGPVGNEQFFGPGTRLTVL.

This rearrangement joins TRBV19 to TRBJ2-5, with TRBD1 matching 9 bases. CDR3 size: 14 residues. Germline loops: CDR1 LNHDA, CDR2 SQIVND (reference sequence). Losses at the gene ends were 6 bases for V and 0 bases for J; bases not matched to a gene: 2. The chain's CDR3 is CASRGQGDQETQYF. CDR3 DNA sequence: TGTGCCAGTAGGGGACAGGGTGACCAAGAGACCCAGTACTTC. Filled out from reference TRBV19 and TRBJ2-5, the complete variable domain reads DGGITQSPKYLFRKEGQNVTLSCEQNLNHDAMYWYRQDPGQGLRLIYYSQIVNDFQKGDIAEGYSVSREKKESFPLTVTSAQKNPTAFYLCASRGQGDQETQYFGPGTRLLVL.

The chain is built from TRBV25-1 and TRBJ2-2; the D gene is possibly TRBD1 (6 bases). The CDR3 is 16 amino acids. The germline V and J ends were trimmed by 1 base and 7 bases, with 16 bases remaining between them. Per germline, CDR1 MGHDK and CDR2 SYGVNS. CDR3 loop: CASSESGMGANGELFF. The CDR3 DNA follows: TGTGCCAGCAGTGAATCAGGGATGGGGGCAAACGGGGAGCTGTTTTTT.

V and J are TRBV11-3 and TRBJ1-1; possibly TRBD1 for D (5 bases). The CDR3 length is 14 residues. CDR1 and CDR2 from the germline V gene are SGHNT and YENEEA. Trimming removed 5 bases from V and 2 bases from J, with 12 bases in between. This CDR3 is CASSPAGVNTEAFF. As DNA, the CDR3 is TGTGCCAGCAGCCCGGCGGGGGTAAACACTGAAGCTTTCTTT.

The chain combines TRBV7-6 with TRBJ2-7, with TRBD2 identical over 12 bases. CDR1 is SGHVS, CDR2 FNYEAQ, per germline. Trimming took 5 bases from V and 5 from J; bases not matched to a gene: 7. The CDR3 contains 15 residues. Written as DNA, the CDR3 is TGTGCCAGCAGCCAAAAGACTAGCGGGAGAGACGAGCAGTACTTC. This sequence encodes CASSQKTSGRDEQYF.

This clone has only one observation. The V gene is TRBV28, the J gene TRBJ2-7; the match to TRBD1 covers 7 bases. Per the germline V gene, CDR1 is MDHEN and CDR2 is SYDVKM. V trimming: 5 bases; J trimming: 0 bases; junction bases outside the gene matches: 7. The CDR3 is made up of 15 amino acids. CDR3 DNA sequence: TGTGCCAGCAGTCCCGGCAGGGGGAGCTCCTACGAGCAGTACTTC. It encodes CASSPGRGSSYEQYF.

This chain connects TRBV30 to TRBJ2-2; tentatively, D is TRBD2 (7 bases). Per germline, CDR1 GTSNPN and CDR2 SVGIG (reference sequence). The germline V and J ends were trimmed by 5 bases and 1 base, with 14 bases remaining between them. This CDR3 is 15 amino acids long. CDR3 region: CAWEEGEGNTGELFF. CDR3 DNA sequence: TGTGCCTGGGAAGAGGGGGAGGGGAACACCGGGGAGCTGTTTTTT.

The J gene is TRBJ2-1, the V gene TRBV2; D uncertain. The CDR3 spans 13 residues. The germline gives CDR1 SNHLY, CDR2 FYNNEI. V lost 4 bases and J lost 8, with 12 bases in between. In DNA, the CDR3 is TGTGCCAGCAGTGCTGCCCCAGGCGATGAGCAGTTCTTC. The encoded protein is CASSAAPGDEQFF.

This clone is a singleton in its sample. This chain connects TRBV14 to TRBJ2-1, with a weak D call TRBD1 (6 bases). V lost 4 bases to trimming and J lost 6 bases, with 16 bases between them. The CDR3 sequence is 15 residues long. Germline CDR1 SGHDN, CDR2 FVKESK. In nucleotides, the CDR3 is TGTGCCAGCAGCCTAAGAGGGGGATATATCAATGAGCAGTTCTTC. It codes for CASSLRGGYINEQFF. Full variable domain (missing parts from reference TRBV14 and TRBJ2-1): EAGVTQFPSHSVIEKGQTVTLRCDPISGHDNLYWYRRVMGKEIKFLLHFVKESKQDESGMPNNRFLAERTGGTYSTLKVQPAELEDSGVYFCASSLRGGYINEQFFGPGTRLTVL.

The chain recombines TRBV5-1 with TRBJ1-3, with 9 positions matching TRBD1. Germline V gives CDR1 SGHRS, CDR2 YFSETQ. Trimming at V came to 3 bases and at J to 7 bases, leaving 5 bases not matched to a gene. The CDR3 consists of 14 residues. The CDR3 nucleotides are TGCGCCAGCAGCTGGGACAGGGCGGAGAACACCATATATTTT. Residues: CASSWDRAENTIYF.

The chain joins TRBV6-1 to TRBJ2-7; maybe TRBD2 (5 bases). This CDR3 region has 13 residues. V lost 8 bases and J 2 bases, leaving 13 bases between the germline ends. Germline values: CDR1 MNHNS, CDR2 SASEGT. CDR3 bases: TGTGCCAGCTGTTCAACCGGGACCTACGAGCAGTACTTC. This encodes CASCSTGTYEQYF.

The chain links TRBV9 to TRBJ2-3; no clear D gene. The CDR3 covers 15 residues. V was trimmed by 0 bases and J by 0 bases, leaving 8 bases between them. Per the germline V gene, CDR1 is SGDLS and CDR2 is YYNGEE. DNA for the CDR3: TGTGCCAGCAGCGTAGAGGACCCTAGCACAGATACGCAGTATTTT. This translates into CASSVEDPSTDTQYF.

CDR3 in DNA: TGTGCCAGCAGTTGGCCCGAGGGTGACGAGCAGTACTTC. Its protein is CASSWPEGDEQYF. This sequence joins TRBV6-5 and TRBJ2-7; D may be TRBD2 (5 bases). The CDR3 is made up of 13 amino acids. CDR1 and CDR2 from the germline V gene are MNHEY and SVGAGI. Trimming shortened V by 4 bases and J by 5 bases, and 12 bases separated the two germline ends.

The chain uses TRBV29-1 and TRBJ2-7; 14 bases align to TRBD2. The CDR3 has 14 residues. In germline, CDR1 is SQVTM, CDR2 ANQGSEA. With 7 bases clipped from V and 6 bases from J, the junction kept 8 bases outside the gene matches. DNA for the CDR3: TGCAGCGCAGGGACTAGCGGGAGTAAGATCGAGCAGTACTTC. Protein product: CSAGTSGSKIEQYF.

The rearrangement joins TRBV4-3 to TRBJ1-6; D may be TRBD1 (6 bases). The CDR3 totals 16 residues. V lost 0 bases and J 3 bases, leaving 9 bases between the germline ends. Germline assignment: CDR1 LGHNA and CDR2 YSLEER. The CDR3 DNA follows: TGCGCCAGCAGCCAAGATCCGACAGGCTATAATTCACCCCTCCACTTT. Its translation: CASSQDPTGYNSPLHF.

This chain joins TRBV9 and TRBJ2-7; 11 bases align to TRBD2. The CDR3 consists of 14 residues. V was clipped by 4 bases and J by 7 bases; unmatched bases: 7. Per germline, CDR1 SGDLS and CDR2 YYNGEE. The chain's CDR3 is CASSHSGRAEEQYF. The CDR3 DNA reads TGTGCCAGCAGCCATAGCGGGAGGGCGGAAGAGCAGTACTTC. The full variable domain, in which reference TRBV9 and TRBJ2-7 provide the parts outside the CDR3, is DSGVTQTPKHLITATGQRVTLRCSPRSGDLSVYWYQQSLDQGLQFLIQYYNGEERAKGNILERFSAQQFPDLHSELNLSSLELGDSALYFCASSHSGRAEEQYFGPGTRLTVT.

About this clone: Other DNA sequences in this sample translate to the same CDR3. The V and J genes are TRBV5-1 and TRBJ2-3; D ambiguous. Between the trimmed V and J ends, which lost 4 bases and 5 bases, there was a span of 5 bases. Germline V gene lookup returns CDR1 SGHRS and CDR2 YFSETQ. The CDR3 sequence is 11 residues long. The DNA for the CDR3 is TGCGCCAGCAGCCCAGGAGATACGCAGTATTTT. As protein: CASSPGDTQYF.

The rearrangement joins TRBV9 to TRBJ2-1, with TRBD2 matching 8 bases. Germline lookup yields CDR1 SGDLS and CDR2 YYNGEE. Trimming at V came to 0 bases and at J to 4 bases, leaving 15 bases not matched to a gene. This CDR3 comprises 19 residues. CDR3 amino acids: CASSVEASGLGWGYNEQFF. The CDR3 nucleotides read TGTGCCAGCAGCGTAGAGGCTAGCGGGTTGGGGTGGGGTTACAATGAGCAGTTCTTC.

The chain employs TRBV28 and TRBJ2-7, with 12 nucleotides matching TRBD2. The CDR3 totals 15 residues. V was clipped by 3 bases and J by 5 bases; unmatched bases: 5. The germline V gene encodes CDR1 MDHEN and CDR2 SYDVKM. The DNA of the CDR3 is TGTGCCAGCAGTTTCCGGACTAGCGGGACCGACGAGCAGTACTTC. Translating it yields CASSFRTSGTDEQYF.

The chain combines TRBV4-1 with TRBJ1-3; D is ambiguous. Trimming shortened V by 2 bases and J by 4 bases, and 6 bases separated the two germline ends. Germline V lookup: CDR1 MGHRA, CDR2 YSYEKL. CDR3 length: 13 amino acids. The CDR3 here is CASSQPLGNTIYF. The DNA of the CDR3 is TGCGCCAGCAGCCAACCTCTCGGAAACACCATATATTTT.

The chain combines TRBV6-1 with TRBJ2-1; D might be TRBD2 (5 bases). V dropped 0 bases and J dropped 10 bases, with 13 bases sitting between them. The CDR3 covers 14 residues. From germline, CDR1 is MNHNS and CDR2 SASEGT. The CDR3 is CASSEALGRREQFF. CDR3 DNA sequence: TGTGCCAGCAGTGAAGCGTTGGGTCGGAGGGAGCAGTTCTTC.

The chain couples TRBV11-3 to TRBJ2-1; 10 bases agree with TRBD2. The germline V gene has CDR1 SGHNT and CDR2 YENEEA. This CDR3 has 16 amino acids. Trimming removed 0 bases from V and 3 bases from J; junction bases left unmatched: 2. Written as DNA, the CDR3 is TGTGCCAGCAGCTTAGAAGGACTAGCGGACTACAATGAGCAGTTCTTC. Translation: CASSLEGLADYNEQFF.

The chain has TRBV30 and TRBJ1-1; D is uncertain. CDR1 and CDR2 from the germline V gene are GTSNPN and SVGIG (reference sequence). The length of the CDR3 is 13 residues. V dropped 0 bases and J dropped 2 bases, with 7 bases sitting between them. The CDR3 DNA follows: TGTGCCTGGAGTGTAGCTAGAAACACTGAAGCTTTCTTT. Translation: CAWSVARNTEAFF. Drawing the rest from reference TRBV30 and TRBJ1-1, the complete variable domain is SQTIHQWPATLVQPVGSPLSLECTVEGTSNPNLYWYRQAAGRGLQLLFYSVGIGQISSEVPQNLSASRPQDRQFILSSKKLLLSDSGFYLCAWSVARNTEAFFGQGTRLTVV.